This record covers a single T cell receptor (beta chain). The antigen remains undetermined. These data originate in a study of T cells after yellow fever vaccination. Across the whole study: It was SMART-Seq v4 Ultra Low Input that prepared the fractions with low cell numbers.

Overall study findings and caveats: Most primary-vaccination clones reappeared after the booster (around 95% CD4, roughly 88% CD8). The secondary response was weaker but peaked faster, day 5 versus 15.

This CDR3 contains 14 residues. CDR1 is DFQATT and CDR2 is SNEGSKA in the germline V gene (reference sequence). V lost 8 bases and J 5 bases, leaving 18 bases between the germline ends. 5'RACE template switching produced TCR cDNA carrying a universal primer site and UMIs. In TCRdb, the 5' RACE reads were re-called with MiXCR into one record per CDR3 protein. The table has about 350,000 distinct CDR3 sequences, about 8.3% seen once. The chain uses TRBV20-1 and TRBJ2-2; tentatively, D is TRBD1 or TRBD2 (5 bases each). Sequenced material: PBMCs, taken more than 40 days after the first yellow fever vaccination. The sequence came from a man younger than 35 who received the YFV17D yellow fever vaccine. CDR3 protein: CSSSPGPTTGELFF. CDR3 DNA: TGCAGTTCAAGTCCGGGACCCACTACCGGGGAGCTGTTTTTT.